Shown below are 5 T cell receptor beta chains from a single sample sequenced in a study of blood T cell repertoires in COVID-19. Data came from immunoSEQ multiplex PCR; TCRdb stores just in-frame clones and leaves some out. The sample carries 65,000 to 100,000 clones, 84% recorded once. The source material was peripheral blood. These receptors were obtained from a human donor in a cohort sampled during active COVID-19.

The chain uses TRBV4-1 and TRBJ1-2; TRBD1 matches at 10 bases. The V segment lost 4 bases and the J segment 8 bases; nucleotides outside the gene matches: 10. The CDR3 has 15 amino acids. Germline lookup yields CDR1 MGHRA and CDR2 YSYEKL. DNA for the CDR3: TGCGCCAGCAGCCCTAATATCGGGACAGGGGAAGGCTACACCTTC. Protein sequence: CASSPNIGTGEGYTF.

The chain combines TRBV10-3 with TRBJ1-1, with no clear D. Germline V lookup: CDR1 ENHRY, CDR2 SYGVKD. Trimming left V 3 bases short and J 1 base short, with 9 bases between. The CDR3 is 14 residues long. This chain's CDR3 is CAISDGRRNTEAFF. CDR3 nucleotide sequence: TGTGCCATCAGTGACGGGAGGAGGAACACTGAAGCTTTCTTT.

V gene TRBV12-3 or TRBV12-4 combines with J gene TRBJ1-5, with D uncertain. Trimming stripped 3 bases from V and 6 bases from J, with 3 bases between. The CDR3 has 11 amino acids. The DNA for the CDR3 is TGTGCCAGCAGTTTCGGTCAGCCCCAGCATTTT. Encoded protein: CASSFGQPQHF.

In its sample, this clone was seen many times. The rearrangement joins TRBV4-2 to TRBJ2-7; tentative D call: TRBD1 (5 bases). Trimming left V 0 bases short and J 1 base short, with 7 bases between. The germline V gene encodes CDR1 LGHNA and CDR2 YNFKEQ. There are 14 residues in the CDR3. Here the CDR3 reads CASSQDQGSYEQYF. The CDR3 DNA reads TGTGCCAGCAGCCAAGATCAGGGTTCCTACGAGCAGTACTTC.

The chain has TRBV7-9 and TRBJ2-5; 10 bases align to TRBD1. V shed 8 bases, J shed 5 bases, and the junction held 5 bases outside the gene matches. CDR3 length: 13 residues. Germline CDR1 and CDR2: SEHNR and FQNEAQ (reference sequence). The DNA of the CDR3 is TGTGCCAGCGACAGGGGGCATGGTGAGACCCAGTACTTC. It encodes CASDRGHGETQYF. Drawing the rest from reference TRBV7-9 and TRBJ2-5, the complete variable domain is DTGVSQNPRHKITKRGQNVTFRCDPISEHNRLYWYRQTLGQGPEFLTYFQNEAQLEKSRLLSDRFSAERPKGSFSTLEIQRTEQGDSAMYLCASDRGHGETQYFGPGTRLLVL.